Following are 17 T cell receptor beta chains from one sample sequenced in a study of blood T cell repertoires in COVID-19. Libraries were prepared by immunoSEQ multiplex PCR; TCRdb keeps only in-frame clonotypes and omits some of them. The data contain some 140,000 clones, 75% to 90% of them seen just once; the ten biggest clones take up 15% to 20%. Sequencing input: PBMCs or T cells enriched from blood (not recorded which). All receptors come from a man aged 25 to 40 who had recovered from COVID-19.

This clone was seen only a few times. CDR3 DNA sequence: TGCGCCAGCAGCCAAGTTAAAGGGGCCGGGGAGCTGTTTTTT. It codes for CASSQVKGAGELFF. The chain has TRBV4-1 and TRBJ2-2, with D possibly matching TRBD1 (5 bases). This CDR3 spans 14 amino acids. V gave up 1 base and J gave up 6 bases, with 9 bases separating them. Germline-derived CDR1 and CDR2 are MGHRA and YSYEKL.

The chain carries TRBV27 and TRBJ2-7; 11 bases align to TRBD1. Trimming at V came to 3 bases and at J to 4 bases, leaving 5 bases not matched to a gene. The CDR3 totals 15 residues. The germline gives CDR1 MNHEY, CDR2 SMNVEV (reference sequence). CDR3 sequence: CASSLRGTGGYEQYF. The CDR3 DNA reads TGTGCCAGCAGTTTGAGAGGGACAGGGGGTTACGAGCAGTACTTC.

The CDR3 protein is CASSYDSYNEQFF. The DNA for the CDR3 is TGCGCCAGCAGCTACGACAGTTACAATGAGCAGTTCTTC. The rearrangement uses TRBV5-1 and TRBJ2-1; weak D call: TRBD1 (5 bases). V was trimmed by 3 bases and J by 4 bases, leaving 8 bases between them. Germline V lookup: CDR1 SGHRS, CDR2 YFSETQ. The CDR3 is made up of 13 amino acids.

This chain uses TRBV7-9 with TRBJ2-7; D uncertain. Trimming cost V 1 base and J 5 bases, with 6 bases left between them. Germline CDR1 and CDR2: SEHNR and FQNEAQ (reference sequence). CDR3 size: 12 residues. In DNA form, the CDR3 reads TGTGCCAGCAGCTTAGTCGCTAACGAGCAGTACTTC. Its translation is CASSLVANEQYF.

V is TRBV5-1 and J is TRBJ2-3; 11 nucleotides line up with TRBD2. Germline-derived CDR1 and CDR2 are SGHRS and YFSETQ. The V gene end was trimmed by 5 bases and the J gene end by 2 bases; junction bases not matched to a gene: 10. CDR3 size: 17 residues. DNA for the CDR3: TGCGCCAGCAGTCCCTCAATGACTAGCGGGGCCACAGATACGCAGTATTTT. It encodes CASSPSMTSGATDTQYF.

The V and J genes are TRBV7-9 and TRBJ2-1; TRBD2 matches 9 bases. The CDR3 spans 15 residues. Germline V CDR1 and CDR2: SEHNR, FQNEAQ (reference sequence). Unmatched junction bases numbered 1, after V lost 0 bases and J lost 4 bases. The CDR3 region has the DNA TGTGCCAGCAGCTTAGCGGGACTAGCTTACAATGAGCAGTTCTTC. As protein: CASSLAGLAYNEQFF. The full variable domain, in which reference TRBV7-9 and TRBJ2-1 provide the parts outside the CDR3, is DTGVSQNPRHKITKRGQNVTFRCDPISEHNRLYWYRQTLGQGPEFLTYFQNEAQLEKSRLLSDRFSAERPKGSFSTLEIQRTEQGDSAMYLCASSLAGLAYNEQFFGPGTRLTVL.

The V gene is TRBV3-1 (or the pseudogene TRBV3-2), the J gene TRBJ2-1; a possible D gene is TRBD2 (5 bases). Germline CDR1 LGHDT, CDR2 YNNKEL (reference sequence). The length of the CDR3 is 16 residues. Trimming cost V 1 base and J 5 bases, with 15 bases left between them. CDR3 coding DNA: TGTGCCAGCAGCCAAGCCTTAGCGTTAGGCGACAATGAGCAGTTCTTC. Translation gives CASSQALALGDNEQFF.

This chain uses TRBV20-1 with TRBJ1-1; 7 bases match TRBD1. Per germline, CDR1 DFQATT and CDR2 SNEGSKA (reference sequence). CDR3 size: 14 residues. V was clipped by 3 bases and J by 0 bases; unmatched bases: 4. The CDR3 loop reads CSASRDSMNTEAFF. In nucleotides, the CDR3 is TGCAGTGCTAGTCGGGACAGCATGAACACTGAAGCTTTCTTT.

The CDR3 region is CASSNTGSYGYTF. The CDR3 DNA follows: TGTGCCAGTAGTAATACAGGGTCCTATGGCTACACCTTC. The chain carries TRBV19 and TRBJ1-2; the D gene is possibly TRBD1 (6 bases). CDR3 length: 13 amino acids. V was trimmed by 4 bases and J by 4 bases, leaving 10 bases between them. Germline assignment: CDR1 LNHDA and CDR2 SQIVND (reference sequence).

There are a few counts of this clone. The rearrangement joins TRBV19 to TRBJ1-3; TRBD1 matches at 7 bases. This CDR3 is built from 15 residues. Germline CDR1 LNHDA, CDR2 SQIVND (reference sequence). V lost 4 bases and J lost 1; bases outside the gene matches: 4. CDR3 in DNA: TGTGCCAGTAGTACGATGGACAGGTCTGGAAACACCATATATTTT. Protein sequence: CASSTMDRSGNTIYF. The complete variable domain, with remaining parts taken from reference TRBV19 and TRBJ1-3, reads DGGITQSPKYLFRKEGQNVTLSCEQNLNHDAMYWYRQDPGQGLRLIYYSQIVNDFQKGDIAEGYSVSREKKESFPLTVTSAQKNPTAFYLCASSTMDRSGNTIYFGEGSWLTVV.

The V call is TRBV7-9, the J call TRBJ2-3; TRBD1 matches 9 bases. V shed 10 bases and J 0 bases; nucleotides not matched to a gene: 5. Per the germline V gene, CDR1 is SEHNR and CDR2 is FQNEAQ (reference sequence). The CDR3 runs 14 residues. CDR3 region: CATTGTGSTDTQYF. The CDR3 DNA reads TGTGCCACAACCGGGACAGGGAGCACAGATACGCAGTATTTT.

This clone was found once. V usage is TRBV6-5 and J usage is TRBJ2-5; 10 bases align to TRBD1. The junction had 2 bases not matched to a gene; V was cut back by 6 bases and J by 1 base. CDR3 length: 14 residues. Germline V gene lookup returns CDR1 MNHEY and CDR2 SVGAGI. The CDR3 loop is CASSGTGVQETQYF. The CDR3 DNA follows: TGTGCCAGCAGCGGGACAGGGGTCCAAGAGACCCAGTACTTC.

J is TRBJ2-2 and V is TRBV7-3; D is unclear. V gave up 3 bases and J gave up 5 bases, with 4 bases separating them. The CDR3 consists of 12 residues. Germline CDR1 SGHTA, CDR2 FQGTGA. CDR3 sequence (DNA): TGTGCCAGCAGCTTCGGGACCGGGGAGCTGTTTTTT. The encoded protein is CASSFGTGELFF.

The chain is built from TRBV19 and TRBJ2-7, with TRBD1 identical over 9 bases. From germline, CDR1 is LNHDA and CDR2 SQIVND (reference sequence). The CDR3 length is 14 residues. V trimming: 6 bases; J trimming: 1 base; junction bases outside the gene matches: 4. DNA of the CDR3: TGTGCCAGTAGCGGGGACAGGGCATCCTACGAGCAGTACTTC. Its protein product is CASSGDRASYEQYF.

This clone appeared once. The chain is built from TRBV13 and TRBJ2-7; 10 bases are a match to TRBD2. Germline loops: CDR1 PRHDT, CDR2 FYEKMQ (reference sequence). V was pared by 5 bases and J by 0 bases, with 4 bases of the junction left unmatched. There are 15 residues in the CDR3. CDR3 sequence reads: CASSQEREGSYEQYF. The DNA of the CDR3 is TGTGCCAGCAGCCAAGAGCGGGAGGGCTCCTACGAGCAGTACTTC.

This chain uses TRBV12-3 or TRBV12-4 with TRBJ2-2; weak D call: TRBD2 (5 bases). The CDR3 extends over 13 amino acids. V shed 8 bases and J shed 1 base, with 8 bases lying between them. The CDR3, as DNA: TGTGCCAGCTCAGGAGGGAACACCGGGGAGCTGTTTTTT. This translates into CASSGGNTGELFF.

The chain links TRBV28 to TRBJ1-2, with TRBD1 matching 7 bases. Germline CDR1 and CDR2: MDHEN and SYDVKM. V lost 5 bases to trimming and J lost 8 bases; unmatched junction nucleotides: 5. The CDR3 length is 12 residues. The CDR3 sequence: CASSRTGRGYTF. In DNA, the CDR3 is TGTGCCAGCAGTCGGACAGGTCGCGGCTACACCTTC.